Below, 17 T cell receptor beta chains from the same sample are listed, as sequenced in a study of early stage breast cancer tumors. Profiling relied on immunoSEQ multiplex PCR, and the TCRdb table lists in-frame clones only, not all of them. The data contain about 28,000 clones, around 75% of them singletons. Sequences were obtained from blood. These receptors all stem from a person in their 40s with breast cancer.

The V and J genes are TRBV9 and TRBJ2-3; the D gene is possibly TRBD1 (6 bases). Trimming took off 0 bases at V and 1 base at J, with 12 bases between the two ends. The CDR3 sequence is 16 residues long. Germline CDR1 and CDR2: SGDLS and YYNGEE. For the CDR3, the DNA is TGTGCCAGCAGCGTAGAACAGGGCAGGGGCACAGATACGCAGTATTTT. This encodes CASSVEQGRGTDTQYF.

CDR3 sequence reads: CASSYTDRAHEQYF. The CDR3 DNA reads TGTGCCAGCAGTTACACGGACAGGGCCCACGAGCAGTACTTC. The chain carries TRBV28 and TRBJ2-7, with 8 bases aligning to TRBD1. This CDR3 comprises 14 residues. Trimming took 4 bases from V and 5 from J; bases not matched to a gene: 7. Germline V gene lookup returns CDR1 MDHEN and CDR2 SYDVKM.

The V call is TRBV9, the J call TRBJ2-7; the D gene is possibly TRBD2 (6 bases). CDR3 length equals 15 residues. V was cut by 6 bases and J by 3 bases, with 19 bases left in between. CDR1 SGDLS and CDR2 YYNGEE come from the germline V gene. CDR3 protein: CASTLGGERGYEQYF. Written as DNA, the CDR3 is TGTGCCAGCACTCTGGGGGGAGAAAGAGGCTACGAGCAGTACTTC.

This clone has only a few counts. This chain uses TRBV13 with TRBJ2-1; the D gene is possibly TRBD2 (5 bases). Looked up from germline, CDR1 is PRHDT and CDR2 is FYEKMQ (reference sequence). The length of the CDR3 is 12 residues. Deletions cut 4 bases from V and 8 bases from J, with 9 bases between. The CDR3, as DNA: TGTGCCAGCAGCTCGCGGGCACATGAGCAGTTCTTC. Its translation: CASSSRAHEQFF.

The J gene is TRBJ1-1, the V gene TRBV7-2; 9 positions agree with TRBD1. Unmatched junction bases numbered 3, after V lost 5 bases and J lost 2 bases. CDR1 and CDR2 (germline): SGHTA, FQGNSA. This CDR3 has 14 residues. CDR3 sequence: CASSRTGDNTEAFF. The CDR3 bases are TGTGCCAGCAGCCGGACAGGGGATAACACTGAAGCTTTCTTT.

The chain links TRBV5-4 to TRBJ2-7, with 9 positions matching TRBD2. Germline trimming cut 3 bases from V and 7 bases from J; bases unmatched to any gene: 11. CDR1 and CDR2 (germline): SGHNT, YYREEE (reference sequence). The CDR3 is made up of 15 amino acids. The CDR3 here is CASSSGTSSFSEQYF. CDR3 DNA sequence: TGTGCCAGCAGCTCCGGGACTAGCTCTTTCTCGGAGCAGTACTTC.

The gene calls are TRBV29-1 and TRBJ2-3; TRBD1 matches at 7 bases. This CDR3 region has 15 residues. Germline V gives CDR1 SQVTM, CDR2 ANQGSEA. Unmatched junction bases numbered 16, after V lost 5 bases and J lost 8 bases. The CDR3 sequence: CSVKTTGTSGGTQYF. The CDR3 region has the DNA TGCAGCGTTAAGACCACCGGGACCTCAGGGGGTACGCAGTATTTT.

The rearrangement joins TRBV4-3 to TRBJ2-1, with 9 bases identical to TRBD2. Germline V CDR1 and CDR2: LGHNA, YSLEER. The CDR3 spans 16 residues. J gave up 6 bases and V 1 base, and 7 bases lay outside the gene matches. For the CDR3, the DNA is TGCGCCAGCAGCCAAGCTCACGCGGGAGGGGTCAATGAGCAGTTCTTC. This gives the protein CASSQAHAGGVNEQFF.

The rearrangement links TRBV5-1 to TRBJ1-1, with 12 bases lining up with TRBD1. CDR1 SGHRS and CDR2 YFSETQ come from the germline V gene. The CDR3 consists of 16 residues. The V gene end was trimmed by 4 bases and the J gene end by 4 bases; junction bases not matched to a gene: 8. CDR3 sequence: CASSRDRGPRSTEAFF. Written as DNA, the CDR3 is TGCGCCAGCAGCCGGGACAGGGGGCCGCGGTCCACTGAAGCTTTCTTT.

This rearrangement joins TRBV18 to TRBJ2-3; D is uncertain. The germline CDR1 and CDR2 sequences are KGHSH and LQKENI. CDR3 size: 14 residues. V was shortened by 3 bases and J by 3 bases, with 10 bases between the two germline ends. CDR3 nucleotides: TGTGCCAGCTCACCGTACTCGAGAACAGATACGCAGTATTTT. The encoded protein is CASSPYSRTDTQYF.

This chain uses TRBV19 with TRBJ2-2, with D possibly matching TRBD2 (7 bases). The CDR3 covers 15 residues. Trimming cost V 5 bases and J 4 bases, with 14 bases left between them. From germline, CDR1 is LNHDA and CDR2 SQIVND (reference sequence). In DNA form, the CDR3 reads TGTGCCAGTAGTTTTCGGGGGGCGGGCACCGGGGAGCTGTTTTTT. Translation: CASSFRGAGTGELFF.

The rearrangement uses TRBV11-3 and TRBJ2-5; D is perhaps TRBD2 (5 bases). Germline-derived CDR1 and CDR2 are SGHNT and YENEEA. CDR3 length: 15 amino acids. The V and J ends lost 5 bases and 3 bases respectively, with 16 bases between them. The CDR3 DNA sequence: TGTGCCAGCAGCCCCGGGGTTAGCGACAAAGAGACCCAGTACTTC. This translates into CASSPGVSDKETQYF.

The sample holds a few counts of this clone. The chain uses TRBV27 and TRBJ1-2, with a possible D match to TRBD1 (6 bases). The V gene's germline CDR1 is MNHEY and CDR2 SMNVEV (reference sequence). V lost 6 bases, J lost 5 bases, and 13 bases lay in between. The CDR3 totals 13 residues. CDR3 residues: CASSLNRAYGYTF. The DNA for the CDR3 is TGTGCCAGCAGCCTAAACAGGGCTTATGGCTACACCTTC.

The gene calls are TRBV18 and TRBJ1-2; maybe TRBD1 (5 bases). The CDR3 length is 14 residues. V lost 1 base and J lost 3, with 9 bases in between. Germline V gives CDR1 KGHSH, CDR2 LQKENI. In DNA form, the CDR3 reads TGTGCCAGCTCACCACGAGGACAAGACTATGGCTACACCTTC. Its translation: CASSPRGQDYGYTF.

The chain uses TRBV18 and TRBJ2-6; tentatively, D is TRBD1 or TRBD2 (5 bases each). The V and J ends lost 5 bases and 5 bases respectively, with 19 bases between them. The germline V gene has CDR1 KGHSH and CDR2 LQKENI. The CDR3 has 17 residues. Written as DNA, the CDR3 is TGTGCCAGCTCAGTTTCCTGGGACCAAAGTCGGGCCAACGTCCTGACTTTC. Its protein product is CASSVSWDQSRANVLTF.

Points on this clone: The same CDR3 is also encoded by other DNA sequences in this sample. The chain uses TRBV29-1 and TRBJ1-1; D unclear. The CDR3 covers 13 residues. V lost 3 bases to trimming and J lost 1 base, with 9 bases between them. Per the germline V gene, CDR1 is SQVTM and CDR2 is ANQGSEA. CDR3 region: CSVEATQNTEAFF. The CDR3 nucleotides are TGCAGCGTTGAGGCGACACAGAACACTGAAGCTTTCTTT. Complete variable domain (other parts from reference TRBV29-1 and TRBJ1-1): SAVISQKPSRDICQRGTSLTIQCQVDSQVTMMFWYRQQPGQSLTLIATANQGSEATYESGFVIDKFPISRPNLTFSTLTVSNMSPEDSSIYLCSVEATQNTEAFFGQGTRLTVV.

The chain carries TRBV7-2 and TRBJ1-2, with 8 bases matching TRBD1. This CDR3 is 16 amino acids long. J gave up 7 bases and V 3 bases, and 13 bases lay outside the gene matches. The germline gives CDR1 SGHTA, CDR2 FQGNSA. The DNA for the CDR3 is TGTGCCAGCAGCTTCAACCCTGGGCAGGGGGCGGGTGGCTACACCTTC. Translation: CASSFNPGQGAGGYTF.